This TCR beta chain emerged from a study of cytomegalovirus exposure and HLA in healthy donors. At the level of the study: Early on, a data release was issued that held some 85 million unique TCRs from HLA-typed donors.

General study points: Some highly shared sequence variants likely arose as a pipeline artifact.

Germline V CDR1 and CDR2: SGHTA, FQGNSA. The CDR3 runs 14 residues. The ends lost 5 bases at V and 4 bases at J; junction bases unmatched: 4. PCR was performed using 60 Vbeta and 13 Jbeta primers. Here immunoSEQ multiplex PCR was the method, and the copy in TCRdb shows in-frame clones only, minus some. This sample has some 200,000 clones, with 80% found just once. A remark on this clone: Its antigen is unidentified.

The sample consisted of PBMCs. The sequence came from a man aged 40-55 years in good health and CMV-seropositive. The chain is built from TRBV7-2 and TRBJ1-3; 8 positions agree with TRBD1. CDR3 DNA sequence: TGTGCCAGCAGCCAGGGGACAGGCGGAAACACCATATATTTT. Translation gives CASSQGTGGNTIYF.